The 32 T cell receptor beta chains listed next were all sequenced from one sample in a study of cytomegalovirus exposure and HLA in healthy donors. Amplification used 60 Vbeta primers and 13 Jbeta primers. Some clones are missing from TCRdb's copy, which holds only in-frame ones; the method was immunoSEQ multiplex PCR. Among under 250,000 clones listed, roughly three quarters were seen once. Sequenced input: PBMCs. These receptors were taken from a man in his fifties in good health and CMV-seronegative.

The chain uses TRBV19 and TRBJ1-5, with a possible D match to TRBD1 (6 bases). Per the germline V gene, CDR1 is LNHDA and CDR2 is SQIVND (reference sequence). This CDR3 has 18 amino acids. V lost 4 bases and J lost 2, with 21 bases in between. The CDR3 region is CASSSIGTPSIGNQPQHF. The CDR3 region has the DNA TGTGCCAGTAGTAGTATCGGGACACCCAGTATTGGCAATCAGCCCCAGCATTTT.

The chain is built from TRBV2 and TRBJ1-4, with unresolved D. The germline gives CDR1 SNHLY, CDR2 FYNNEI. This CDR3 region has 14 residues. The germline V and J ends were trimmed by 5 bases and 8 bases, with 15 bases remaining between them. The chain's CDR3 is CASSTGVIVEKLFF. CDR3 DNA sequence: TGTGCCAGCAGTACCGGGGTTATCGTCGAAAAACTGTTTTTT.

Here the CDR3 reads CASSYGQGRGQETQYF. The DNA of the CDR3 is TGCGCCAGCAGCTACGGACAGGGAAGGGGACAAGAGACCCAGTACTTC. The chain couples TRBV5-1 to TRBJ2-5, with 8 bases aligning to TRBD1. Germline values: CDR1 SGHRS, CDR2 YFSETQ. Trimming removed 3 bases from V and 2 bases from J; junction bases left unmatched: 9. CDR3 size: 16 residues.

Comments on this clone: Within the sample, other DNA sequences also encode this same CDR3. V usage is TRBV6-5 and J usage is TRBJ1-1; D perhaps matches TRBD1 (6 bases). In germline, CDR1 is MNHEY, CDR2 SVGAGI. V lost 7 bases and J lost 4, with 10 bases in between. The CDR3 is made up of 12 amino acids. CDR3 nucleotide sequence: TGTGCCAGCACCAGGGGTGGCACTGAAGCTTTCTTT. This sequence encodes CASTRGGTEAFF.

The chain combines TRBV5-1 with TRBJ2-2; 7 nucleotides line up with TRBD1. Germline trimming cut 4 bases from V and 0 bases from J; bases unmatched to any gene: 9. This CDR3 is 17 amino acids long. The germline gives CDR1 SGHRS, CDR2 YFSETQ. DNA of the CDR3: TGCGCCAGCAGCGAAGGGGACAGCGGACCGAACACCGGGGAGCTGTTTTTT. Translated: CASSEGDSGPNTGELFF.

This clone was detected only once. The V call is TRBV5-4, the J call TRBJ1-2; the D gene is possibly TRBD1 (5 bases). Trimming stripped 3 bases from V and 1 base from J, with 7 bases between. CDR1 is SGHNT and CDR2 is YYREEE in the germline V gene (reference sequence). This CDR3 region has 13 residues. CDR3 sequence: CASSWGGNYGYTF. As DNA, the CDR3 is TGTGCCAGCAGCTGGGGGGGTAACTATGGCTACACCTTC.

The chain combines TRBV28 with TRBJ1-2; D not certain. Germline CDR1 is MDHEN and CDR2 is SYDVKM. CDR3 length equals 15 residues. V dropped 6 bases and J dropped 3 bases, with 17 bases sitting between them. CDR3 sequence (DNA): TGTGCCAGCAGACCCTCGGGGAGAGAGCACTATGGCTACACCTTC. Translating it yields CASRPSGREHYGYTF.

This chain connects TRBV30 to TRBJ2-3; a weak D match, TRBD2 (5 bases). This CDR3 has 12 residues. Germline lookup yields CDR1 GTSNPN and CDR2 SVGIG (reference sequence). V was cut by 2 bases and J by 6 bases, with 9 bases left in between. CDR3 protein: CAWSPRGDTQYF. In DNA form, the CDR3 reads TGTGCCTGGAGTCCCCGAGGGGATACGCAGTATTTT.

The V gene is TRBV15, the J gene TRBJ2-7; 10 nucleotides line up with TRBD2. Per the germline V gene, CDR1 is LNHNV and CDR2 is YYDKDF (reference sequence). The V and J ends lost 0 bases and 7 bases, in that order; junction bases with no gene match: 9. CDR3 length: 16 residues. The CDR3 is CATSRDRLAGVEEQYF. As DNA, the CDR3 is TGTGCCACCAGCAGAGATAGGCTAGCGGGAGTCGAGGAGCAGTACTTC.

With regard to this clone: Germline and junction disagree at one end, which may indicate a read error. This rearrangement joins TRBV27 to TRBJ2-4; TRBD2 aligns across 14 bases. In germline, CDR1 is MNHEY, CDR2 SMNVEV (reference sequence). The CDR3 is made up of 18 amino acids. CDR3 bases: TGTGCCAGCGGACTAGCGGGAGGCTTCGGTCTAGCCAAAAACAGTCAGTACTTC. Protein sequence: CASGLAGGFGLAKNSQYF.

The CDR3: CASTKRGGHGGDEQYF. The CDR3 nucleotides are TGTGCCAGCACCAAAAGGGGGGGGCACGGGGGTGATGAGCAGTACTTC. The chain combines TRBV2 with TRBJ2-7; possible D gene TRBD2, 7 bases. The CDR3 loop spans 16 amino acids. Germline V gives CDR1 SNHLY, CDR2 FYNNEI. Trimming removed 7 bases from V and 7 bases from J, with 26 bases in between.

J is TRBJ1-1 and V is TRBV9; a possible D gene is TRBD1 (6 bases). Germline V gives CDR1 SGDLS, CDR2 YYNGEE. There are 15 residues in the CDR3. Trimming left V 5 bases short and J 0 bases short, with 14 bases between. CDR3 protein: CASSLQGNMNTEAFF. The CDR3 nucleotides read TGTGCCAGCAGTTTACAGGGAAACATGAACACTGAAGCTTTCTTT.

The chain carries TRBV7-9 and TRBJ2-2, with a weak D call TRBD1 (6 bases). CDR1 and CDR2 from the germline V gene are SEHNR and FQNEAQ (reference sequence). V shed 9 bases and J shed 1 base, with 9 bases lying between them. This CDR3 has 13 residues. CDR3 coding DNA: TGTGCCAGTTGGACAGAGAACACCGGGGAGCTGTTTTTT. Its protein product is CASWTENTGELFF.

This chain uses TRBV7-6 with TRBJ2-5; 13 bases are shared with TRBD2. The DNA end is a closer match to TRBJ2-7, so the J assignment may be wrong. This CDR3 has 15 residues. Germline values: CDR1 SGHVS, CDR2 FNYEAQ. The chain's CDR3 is CASSGRTSGSGEQYF. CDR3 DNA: TGTGCCAGCAGCGGGCGGACTAGCGGGAGTGGCGAGCAGTACTTC.

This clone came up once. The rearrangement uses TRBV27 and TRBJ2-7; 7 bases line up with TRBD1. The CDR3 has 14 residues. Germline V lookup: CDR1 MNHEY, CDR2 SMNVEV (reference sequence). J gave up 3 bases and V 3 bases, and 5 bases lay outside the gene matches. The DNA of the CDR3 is TGTGCCAGCAGTTTCGGGACAGACGGCTACGAGCAGTACTTC. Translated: CASSFGTDGYEQYF.

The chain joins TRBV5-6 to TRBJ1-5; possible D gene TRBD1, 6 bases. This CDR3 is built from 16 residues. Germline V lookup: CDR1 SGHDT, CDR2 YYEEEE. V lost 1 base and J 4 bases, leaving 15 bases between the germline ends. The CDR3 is CASSLSTGRSNQPQHF. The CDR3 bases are TGTGCCAGCAGCTTGTCGACAGGCCGATCGAATCAGCCCCAGCATTTT.

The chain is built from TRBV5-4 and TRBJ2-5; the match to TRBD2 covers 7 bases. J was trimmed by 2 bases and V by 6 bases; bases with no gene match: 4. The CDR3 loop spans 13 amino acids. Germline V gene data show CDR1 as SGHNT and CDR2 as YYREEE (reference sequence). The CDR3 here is CASTRGGQETQYF. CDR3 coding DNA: TGTGCCAGCACACGGGGAGGGCAAGAGACCCAGTACTTC.

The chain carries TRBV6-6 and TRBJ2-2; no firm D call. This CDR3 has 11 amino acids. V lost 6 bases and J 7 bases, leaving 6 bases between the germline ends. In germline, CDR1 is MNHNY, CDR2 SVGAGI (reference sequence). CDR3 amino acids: CASRAYGELFF. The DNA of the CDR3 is TGTGCCAGCAGGGCATACGGGGAGCTGTTTTTT.

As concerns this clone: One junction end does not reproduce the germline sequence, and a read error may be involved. The CDR3 nucleotides read TGTGCCAGCAGTCACTCGAGAGGAAGCAATCAGCCCCAGCATTTT. It specifies CASSHSRGSNQPQHF. This chain connects TRBV6-6 to TRBJ1-5; D uncertain. CDR1 and CDR2 from the germline V gene are MNHNY and SVGAGI (reference sequence). The CDR3 extends over 15 amino acids.

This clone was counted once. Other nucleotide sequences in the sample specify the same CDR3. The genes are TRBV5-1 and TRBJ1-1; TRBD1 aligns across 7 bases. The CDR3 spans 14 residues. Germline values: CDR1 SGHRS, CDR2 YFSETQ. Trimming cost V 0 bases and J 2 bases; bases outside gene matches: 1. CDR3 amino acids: CASSLGGGNTEAFF. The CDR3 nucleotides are TGCGCCAGCAGCTTGGGAGGGGGCAACACTGAAGCTTTCTTT.

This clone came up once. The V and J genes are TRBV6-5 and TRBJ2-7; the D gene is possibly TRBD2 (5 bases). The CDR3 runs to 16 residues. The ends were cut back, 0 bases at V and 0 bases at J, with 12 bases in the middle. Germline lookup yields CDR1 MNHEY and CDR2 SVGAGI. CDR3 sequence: CASSYSAGPPSYEQYF. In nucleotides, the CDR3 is TGTGCCAGCAGTTACTCGGCGGGTCCCCCCTCCTACGAGCAGTACTTC.

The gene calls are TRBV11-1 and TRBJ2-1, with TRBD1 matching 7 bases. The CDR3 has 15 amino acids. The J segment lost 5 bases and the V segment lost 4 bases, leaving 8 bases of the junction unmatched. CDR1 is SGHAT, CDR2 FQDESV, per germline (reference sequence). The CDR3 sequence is CASSSGTAHDNEQFF. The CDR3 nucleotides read TGTGCCAGCAGCTCGGGGACAGCGCACGACAATGAGCAGTTCTTC.

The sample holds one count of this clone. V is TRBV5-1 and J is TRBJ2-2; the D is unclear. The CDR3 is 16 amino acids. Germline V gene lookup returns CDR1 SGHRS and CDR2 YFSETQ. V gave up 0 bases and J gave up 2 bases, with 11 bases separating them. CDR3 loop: CASSLGSGPNTGELFF. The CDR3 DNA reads TGCGCCAGCAGCTTGGGATCGGGTCCTAACACCGGGGAGCTGTTTTTT.

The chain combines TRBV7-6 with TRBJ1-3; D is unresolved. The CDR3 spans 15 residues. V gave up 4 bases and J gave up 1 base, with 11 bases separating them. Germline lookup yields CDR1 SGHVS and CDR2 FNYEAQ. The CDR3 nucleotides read TGTGCCAGCAGCTCCCTAGCCAATTCTGGAAACACCATATATTTT. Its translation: CASSSLANSGNTIYF. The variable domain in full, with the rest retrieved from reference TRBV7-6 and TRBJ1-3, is GAGVSQSPRYKVTKRGQDVALRCDPISGHVSLYWYRQALGQGPEFLTYFNYEAQQDKSGLPNDRFSAERPEGSISTLTIQRTEQRDSAMYRCASSSLANSGNTIYFGEGSWLTVV.

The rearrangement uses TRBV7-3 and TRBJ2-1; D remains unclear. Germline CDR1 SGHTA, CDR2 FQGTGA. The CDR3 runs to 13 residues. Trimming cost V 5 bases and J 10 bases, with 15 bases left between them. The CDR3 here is CASSSLLGEEQFF. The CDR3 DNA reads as TGTGCCAGCAGCAGCCTTTTGGGCGAGGAGCAGTTCTTC.

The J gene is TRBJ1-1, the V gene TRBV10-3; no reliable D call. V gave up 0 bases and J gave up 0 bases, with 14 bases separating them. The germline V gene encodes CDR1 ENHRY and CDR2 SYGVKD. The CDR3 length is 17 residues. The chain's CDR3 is CAISESNRGGMNTEAFF. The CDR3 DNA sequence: TGTGCCATCAGTGAGTCGAATCGGGGAGGTATGAACACTGAAGCTTTCTTT.

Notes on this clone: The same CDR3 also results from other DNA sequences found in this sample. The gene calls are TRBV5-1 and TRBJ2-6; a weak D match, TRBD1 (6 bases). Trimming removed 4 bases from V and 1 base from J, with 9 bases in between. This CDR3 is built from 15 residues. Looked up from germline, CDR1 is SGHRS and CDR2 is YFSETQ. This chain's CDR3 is CASSPQGSGANVLTF. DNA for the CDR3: TGCGCCAGCAGCCCACAGGGATCTGGGGCCAACGTCCTGACTTTC. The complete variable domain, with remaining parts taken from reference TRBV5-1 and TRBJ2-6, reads KAGVTQTPRYLIKTRGQQVTLSCSPISGHRSVSWYQQTPGQGLQFLFEYFSETQRNKGNFPGRFSGRQFSNSRSEMNVSTLELGDSALYLCASSPQGSGANVLTFGAGSRLTVL.

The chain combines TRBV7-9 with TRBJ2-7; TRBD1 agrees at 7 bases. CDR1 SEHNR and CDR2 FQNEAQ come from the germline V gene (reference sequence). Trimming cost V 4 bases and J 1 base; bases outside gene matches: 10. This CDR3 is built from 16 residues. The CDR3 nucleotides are TGTGCCAGCAGCTCGATTACAGGGGCTTCGTCCTACGAGCAGTACTTC. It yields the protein CASSSITGASSYEQYF.

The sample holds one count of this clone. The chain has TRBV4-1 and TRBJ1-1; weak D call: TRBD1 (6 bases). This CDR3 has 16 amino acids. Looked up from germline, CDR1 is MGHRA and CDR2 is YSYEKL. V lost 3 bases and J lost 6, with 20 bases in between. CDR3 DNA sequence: TGCGCCAGCAGCCAGACTATAAGGGGGGGAGGGTCTGAAGCTTTCTTT. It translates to CASSQTIRGGGSEAFF.

The CDR3 DNA reads TGTGCCAGCAGCGCACTAGCGACGATCTCCTACGAGCAGTACTTC. This encodes CASSALATISYEQYF. The V call is TRBV14, the J call TRBJ2-5; 7 bases fit TRBD2. The J call could be wrong; TRBJ2-7 is a better fit for the DNA end. Germline V CDR1 and CDR2: SGHDN, FVKESK. This CDR3 is built from 15 residues.

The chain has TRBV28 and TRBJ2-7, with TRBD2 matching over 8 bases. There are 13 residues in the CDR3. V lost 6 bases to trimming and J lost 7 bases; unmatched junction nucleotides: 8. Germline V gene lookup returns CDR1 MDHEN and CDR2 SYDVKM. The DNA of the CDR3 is TGTGCCAGCAGCTGGACTAGCCTTAGAGAGCAGTACTTC. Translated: CASSWTSLREQYF.

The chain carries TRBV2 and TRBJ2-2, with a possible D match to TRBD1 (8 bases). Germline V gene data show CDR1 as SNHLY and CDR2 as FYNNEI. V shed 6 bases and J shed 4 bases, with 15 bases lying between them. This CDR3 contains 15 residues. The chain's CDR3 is CASSLTGEGTGELFF. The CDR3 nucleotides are TGTGCCAGCAGCTTGACAGGGGAGGGCACCGGGGAGCTGTTTTTT. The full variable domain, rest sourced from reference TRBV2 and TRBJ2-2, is EPEVTQTPSHQVTQMGQEVILRCVPISNHLYFYWYRQILGQKVEFLVSFYNNEISEKSEIFDDQFSVERPDGSNFTLKIRSTKLEDSAMYFCASSLTGEGTGELFFGEGSRLTVL.